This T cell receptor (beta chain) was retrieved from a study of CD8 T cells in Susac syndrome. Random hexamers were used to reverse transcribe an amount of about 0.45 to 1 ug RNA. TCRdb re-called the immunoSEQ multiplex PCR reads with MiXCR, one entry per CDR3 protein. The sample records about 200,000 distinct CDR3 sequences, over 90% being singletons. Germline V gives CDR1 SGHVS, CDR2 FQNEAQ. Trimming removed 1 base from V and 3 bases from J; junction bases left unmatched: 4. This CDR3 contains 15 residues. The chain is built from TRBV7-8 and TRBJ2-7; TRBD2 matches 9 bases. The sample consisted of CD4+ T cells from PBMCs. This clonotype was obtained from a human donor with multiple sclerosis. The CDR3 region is CASSLGRTSVYEQYF. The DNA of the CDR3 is TGTGCCAGCAGCTTAGGCAGGACTAGCGTCTACGAGCAGTACTTC.